One sample yielded the 13 T cell receptor beta chains listed below, sequenced in a study of blood T cell repertoires in COVID-19. Produced via immunoSEQ multiplex PCR; TCRdb's table is partial and in-frame only. This sample yields approximately 240,000 clones, of which around four fifths are seen a single time; roughly 4.2% belongs to the top ten. Sequencing input: peripheral blood. These receptors originate from a woman aged 40-49 years with active or convalescent COVID-19.

This chain joins TRBV5-4 and TRBJ1-2, with 10 bases matching TRBD1. Germline V gives CDR1 SGHNT, CDR2 YYREEE (reference sequence). The CDR3 runs 14 residues. V dropped 4 bases and J dropped 6; count of bases not matched to a gene: 6. CDR3 in DNA: TGTGCCAGCAGCGGTGACAGGGGGCAGGATGGCTACACCTTC. Protein sequence: CASSGDRGQDGYTF.

The chain employs TRBV30 and TRBJ2-1, with 10 bases matching TRBD2. V shed 2 bases and J 5 bases; nucleotides not matched to a gene: 24. The germline V gene has CDR1 GTSNPN and CDR2 SVGIG (reference sequence). The CDR3 consists of 21 residues. CDR3 nucleotides: TGTGCCTGGAGTAGCCGTAGGGCTGGGTTCGGTAGCGGGGGGCGAAACAATGAGCAGTTCTTC. It translates to CAWSSRRAGFGSGGRNNEQFF.

The rearrangement uses TRBV19 and TRBJ2-7; tentatively, D is TRBD1 (5 bases). Germline CDR1 is LNHDA and CDR2 is SQIVND (reference sequence). This CDR3 has 15 residues. V lost 3 bases and J lost 4, with 16 bases in between. The CDR3 is CASSITVGAGYEQYF. The CDR3 DNA reads TGTGCCAGTAGTATCACGGTAGGGGCCGGGTACGAGCAGTACTTC.

V usage is TRBV6-6 and J usage is TRBJ2-7; no firm D call. Germline values: CDR1 MNHNY, CDR2 SVGAGI (reference sequence). Trimming removed 5 bases from V and 2 bases from J, with 7 bases in between. The CDR3 is made up of 12 amino acids. The CDR3, as DNA: TGTGCCAGCAGTAACGGTCCCTACGAGCAGTACGTC. As protein: CASSNGPYEQYV.

This clone showed up just a few times. This sample also contains other DNA sequences that code for the same CDR3. The rearrangement uses TRBV7-2 and TRBJ1-2; 7 nucleotides agree with TRBD1. Germline CDR1 is SGHTA and CDR2 is FQGNSA. CDR3 length equals 13 residues. The trim removed 2 bases at V and 6 bases at J, leaving 3 bases unmatched. CDR3 region: CASSLQGVDGYTF. The DNA for the CDR3 is TGTGCCAGCAGCTTACAGGGGGTAGATGGCTACACCTTC.

In this sample, this clone turned up a few times. The V and J genes are TRBV6-1 and TRBJ1-5; weak D call: TRBD1 (5 bases). The CDR3 consists of 16 residues. The ends were cut back, 2 bases at V and 5 bases at J, with 16 bases in the middle. From germline, CDR1 is MNHNS and CDR2 SASEGT. DNA for the CDR3: TGTGCCAGCAGTGAATACGCACAGGCTAATTATCAGCCCCAGCATTTT. Encoded protein: CASSEYAQANYQPQHF.

CDR3 in amino acids: CASSPRNTLDNGYTF. The CDR3 coding sequence is TGTGCCAGCTCACCACGGAACACTTTGGACAATGGCTACACCTTC. The V and J genes are TRBV18 and TRBJ1-2, with D perhaps TRBD1 (5 bases). The CDR3 length is 15 residues. Germline-derived CDR1 and CDR2 are KGHSH and LQKENI. V dropped 1 base and J dropped 6 bases, with 15 bases sitting between them.

The gene calls are TRBV6-4 and TRBJ1-1; D possibly corresponds to TRBD1 (5 bases). V dropped 9 bases and J dropped 7 bases, with 21 bases sitting between them. This CDR3 contains 14 residues. Germline CDR1 and CDR2: MRHNA and SNTAGT. Written as DNA, the CDR3 is TGTGCCAGGACCGATACCCAGTGTCAGGGTGAAGCTTTCTTT. Its protein product is CARTDTQCQGEAFF.

The chain couples TRBV5-6 to TRBJ1-6, with 7 bases identical to TRBD1. V lost 5 bases to trimming and J lost 6 bases; unmatched junction nucleotides: 5. The CDR3 sequence is 14 residues long. CDR1 and CDR2 (germline): SGHDT, YYEEEE. CDR3 nucleotides: TGTGCCAGCAGTCAGACAGGGAGTAATTCACCCCTCCACTTT. This sequence encodes CASSQTGSNSPLHF.

This chain uses TRBV10-3 with TRBJ1-6; 9 positions agree with TRBD1. CDR3 length: 15 amino acids. Trimming removed 4 bases from V and 8 bases from J; junction bases left unmatched: 6. The germline V gene encodes CDR1 ENHRY and CDR2 SYGVKD. CDR3 sequence reads: CAISGTGGGYSPLHF. CDR3 DNA: TGTGCCATCAGTGGAACAGGGGGCGGGTATTCACCCCTCCACTTT.

This chain connects TRBV11-2 to TRBJ1-2, with 10 bases fitting TRBD1. This CDR3 region has 13 residues. CDR1 is SGHAT, CDR2 FQNNGV, per germline. Unmatched junction bases numbered 4, after V lost 5 bases and J lost 7 bases. The CDR3 loop is CASSAGTGVGYTF. The CDR3 nucleotides are TGTGCCAGCAGCGCCGGGACAGGGGTTGGCTACACCTTC.

This clone was seen ten or more times. The chain carries TRBV30 and TRBJ1-1; D perhaps matches TRBD1 (6 bases). This CDR3 is 13 amino acids long. Germline assignment: CDR1 GTSNPN and CDR2 SVGIG (reference sequence). V dropped 8 bases and J dropped 2 bases, with 15 bases sitting between them. The CDR3 here is CADRDTFNTEAFF. CDR3 bases: TGTGCCGACCGGGACACCTTCAACACTGAAGCTTTCTTT.

The gene calls are TRBV3-1 (or the pseudogene TRBV3-2) and TRBJ1-1; D may be TRBD1 (5 bases). Germline CDR1 LGHDT, CDR2 YNNKEL (reference sequence). This CDR3 is 15 amino acids long. V shed 6 bases and J shed 6 bases, with 20 bases lying between them. DNA for the CDR3: TGTGCCAGCAGGCCGAAGTGGGGTACGGGGGCTGAAGCTTTCTTT. This translates into CASRPKWGTGAEAFF.